This TCR beta chain was observed in a study of T cell clonality in common variable immunodeficiency. Findings and limits, study-wide: CVID patient heterogeneity limited repertoire-clinical complication correlations. Compared with healthy controls, CVID subjects showed increased TCRbeta clonality, mostly in about a third.

This clone was counted many times. Its antigen remains unidentified. The read terminates 3 residues before the CDR3 end, so the remaining end is supplied by the germline J gene. Patients and controls were mostly of Caucasian heritage. Germline V gene lookup returns CDR1 SEHNR and CDR2 FQNEAQ (reference sequence). Trimming cost V 7 bases and J 4 bases; bases outside gene matches: 10. The CDR3 has 15 amino acids. Some clones are missing from TCRdb's copy, which holds only in-frame ones; the method was immunoSEQ multiplex PCR. The sample includes tens of thousands of clones, none of them occurring once. The V call is TRBV7-9, the J call TRBJ1-1, with 9 bases lining up with TRBD1. This clonotype was sampled from a person aged 18 to 75 in good health. What was sequenced was peripheral blood mononuclear cells. The sequenced part of the CDR3 DNA is TGTGCCAGCACGGCGGGGGGACAGGGAGTCACTGAA. Its translation is CASTAGGQGVTE. The whole CDR3 protein reads CASTAGGQGVTEAFF.